This T cell receptor beta chain is drawn from a study of blood T cell repertoires in COVID-19. Original processing notes: Reference gene primer amplification in the assay estimated nucleated cell counts. Clones were sequenced by immunoSEQ multiplex PCR, and TCRdb holds only the in-frame ones, with some missing. That table gives V, J and clone size, and the DNA gave D and trimming. This table holds roughly 180,000 clones, roughly nine tenths found once. Trimming stripped 6 bases from V and 7 bases from J, with 15 bases between. The CDR3 contains 13 residues. This clonotype was sampled from a young woman with active or convalescent COVID-19. The rearrangement links TRBV12-3 or TRBV12-4 to TRBJ1-2; D might be TRBD1 (6 bases). The sequenced sample consisted of peripheral blood. CDR3 region: CASSLQQGSGYTF. The CDR3 nucleotides are TGTGCCAGCAGCCTACAACAGGGAAGTGGCTACACCTTC.